These 4 T cell receptor beta chains share one sample of origin, sequenced in a study of T cell responses to AZD1222 COVID-19 vaccine (dated by TCRdb to the early 2020s). According to the study, the label for this sample's time point signals: baseline before first vaccination. The method was the immunoSEQ multiplex PCR assay. This is the immuneACCESS table as TCRdb keeps it, with only in-frame sequences that have V and J called. A part of the clones is gone; compared with another copy, unresolved V genes explain less than half, and the rest is unexplained. The sample yields over 75,000 clones; around 89% were counted once. Roughly 31% of the sample goes to the ten largest clones. Sequences were derived from peripheral blood, sampled on day 0 of AZD1222 vaccination. These TCRs come from an adult in good health.

The chain combines TRBV10-3 with TRBJ2-3; D possibly corresponds to TRBD2 (6 bases). V dropped 6 bases and J dropped 5 bases, with 30 bases sitting between them. Per germline, CDR1 ENHRY and CDR2 SYGVKD. The CDR3 totals 19 residues. The CDR3 DNA follows: TGTGCCATCAGGCCCTGGTTGGTAGCGGAACCTCCCCGGGGAGATACGCAGTATTTT. Protein product: CAIRPWLVAEPPRGDTQYF.

The chain carries TRBV6-1 and TRBJ2-5, with D perhaps TRBD2 (5 bases). Trimming left V 0 bases short and J 10 bases short, with 9 bases between. Germline CDR1 MNHNS, CDR2 SASEGT. This CDR3 spans 12 amino acids. The CDR3 bases are TGTGCCAGCAGTGAAGCAGTGCGGGTCCAGTACTTC. Its protein product is CASSEAVRVQYF.

The chain couples TRBV7-2 to TRBJ1-2, with 9 bases that match TRBD1. The CDR3 runs to 15 residues. V shed 5 bases and J 4 bases; nucleotides not matched to a gene: 8. From germline, CDR1 is SGHTA and CDR2 FQGNSA. The CDR3 sequence: CASSRDRVPSYGYTF. For the CDR3, the DNA is TGTGCCAGCAGCCGGGACAGGGTCCCTTCCTATGGCTACACCTTC.

This sequence joins TRBV5-1 and TRBJ1-2, with D unresolved. CDR3 length: 12 residues. The germline V and J ends were trimmed by 0 bases and 8 bases, with 8 bases remaining between them. Germline values: CDR1 SGHRS, CDR2 YFSETQ. CDR3 sequence: CASSLDFGGYTF. The CDR3 DNA is TGCGCCAGCAGCTTGGACTTTGGGGGCTACACCTTC.